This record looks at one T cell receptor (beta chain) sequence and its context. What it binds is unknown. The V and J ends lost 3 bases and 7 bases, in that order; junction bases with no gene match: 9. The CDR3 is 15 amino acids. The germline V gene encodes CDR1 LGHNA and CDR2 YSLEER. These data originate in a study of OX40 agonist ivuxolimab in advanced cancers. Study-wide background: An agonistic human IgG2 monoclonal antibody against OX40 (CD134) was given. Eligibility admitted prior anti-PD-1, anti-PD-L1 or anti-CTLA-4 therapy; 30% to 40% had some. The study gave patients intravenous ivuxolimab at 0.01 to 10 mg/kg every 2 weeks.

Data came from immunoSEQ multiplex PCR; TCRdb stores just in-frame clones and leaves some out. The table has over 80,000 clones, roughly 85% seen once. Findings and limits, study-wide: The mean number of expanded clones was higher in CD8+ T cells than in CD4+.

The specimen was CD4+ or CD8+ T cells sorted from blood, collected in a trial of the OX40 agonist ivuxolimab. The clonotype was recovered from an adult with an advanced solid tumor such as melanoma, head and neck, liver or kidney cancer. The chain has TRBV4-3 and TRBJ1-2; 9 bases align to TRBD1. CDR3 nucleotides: TGCGCCAGCAGCCAGCTCGGGACAGGGAACGGTGGCTACACCTTC. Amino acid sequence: CASSQLGTGNGGYTF.